This T cell receptor (beta chain) was obtained from a study of shared clonotypes between healthy human individuals. Clones were sequenced by immunoSEQ multiplex PCR, and TCRdb holds only the in-frame ones, with some missing. The profile covers a few hundred thousand clones, with 95% to 98% appearing a single time and 0.045% to 0.06% taken by the ten largest. The germline gives CDR1 MNHEY, CDR2 SVGAGI. J gave up 6 bases and V 2 bases, and 10 bases lay outside the gene matches. The CDR3 has 15 amino acids. Sequencing was done on a sample of naive CD4+ T cells sorted from blood. Subset in this sample: CD45RA+ positively selected. The clonotype originates from a woman aged 30 to 39 in good health. V and J are TRBV6-5 and TRBJ2-7, with 7 nucleotides matching TRBD2. CDR3 amino acids: CASSYEVAGVLEQYF. CDR3 nucleotides: TGTGCCAGCAGTTACGAGGTTGCGGGAGTTCTCGAGCAGTACTTC.